Sequencing of this T cell receptor beta chain was carried out in a study of cytomegalovirus exposure and HLA in healthy donors. Overall study findings and caveats: TCR beta chain V- and J-gene trimming was linked, in a later analysis, to a missense variant in DCLRE1C. Researchers catalogued approximately 170 TCR beta chains as cytomegalovirus-associated. TCR beta V segments were, for the most part, productive about 87% or about 30% of the time in an earlier analysis.

PCR involved 60 Vbeta and 13 Jbeta primers. The table came from immunoSEQ multiplex PCR; TCRdb's copy has only in-frame clones and leaves some out. The data contain 250,000 or so clones, about 84% of them singletons. CDR3 size: 13 residues. Trimming took 1 base from V and 11 from J, leaving 14 bases between them. The germline V gene encodes CDR1 LNHNV and CDR2 YYDKDF (reference sequence). Healthy bone marrow donors formed the donor group. For this clone: What it binds is unknown.

The sequenced sample was PBMCs. This receptor was taken from a human donor in good health. The rearrangement joins TRBV15 to TRBJ1-1, with a weak D call TRBD1 (6 bases). The CDR3 coding sequence is TGTGCCACCAGCAGAGTCGCAGGGGAAGGGGCTTTCTTT. Protein product: CATSRVAGEGAFF.